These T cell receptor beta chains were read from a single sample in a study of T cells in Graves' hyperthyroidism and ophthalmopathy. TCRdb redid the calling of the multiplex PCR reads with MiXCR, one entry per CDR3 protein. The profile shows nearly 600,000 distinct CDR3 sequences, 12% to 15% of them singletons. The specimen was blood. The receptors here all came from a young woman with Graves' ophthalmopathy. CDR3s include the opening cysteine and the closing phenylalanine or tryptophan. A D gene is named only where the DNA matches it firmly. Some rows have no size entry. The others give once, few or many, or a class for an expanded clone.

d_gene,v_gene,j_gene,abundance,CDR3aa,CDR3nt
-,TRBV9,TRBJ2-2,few,CASSATITGELFF,TGTGCCAGCAGCGCGACCATTACCGGGGAGCTGTTTTTT
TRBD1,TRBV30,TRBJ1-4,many,CAVGQIGGDEKLFF,TGTGCGGTGGGACAGATCGGGGGGGATGAAAAACTGTTTTTT
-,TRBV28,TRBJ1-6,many,CASSSEGSGLNSPLHF,TGTGCCAGCAGTTCTGAGGGGTCAGGGTTGAATTCACCCCTCCACTTT
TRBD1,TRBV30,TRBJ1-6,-,CAWSRSNRGTYSPLHF,TGTGCCTGGAGTCGGTCGAACAGGGGCACTTATTCACCCCTCCACTTT
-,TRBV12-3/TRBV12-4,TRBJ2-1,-,CASRVGSGSEQFF,TGTGCCAGCAGGGTGGGAAGTGGTAGTGAGCAGTTCTTC
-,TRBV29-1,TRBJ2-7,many,CSVGLGGEQYF,TGCAGCGTTGGACTCGGTGGGGAGCAGTACTTC
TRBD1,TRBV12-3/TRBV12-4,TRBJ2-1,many,CASSIHQIYGTGGPGTLYNEQFF,TGTGCCAGCAGTATCCACCAGATTTACGGGACAGGGGGCCCTGGCACTCTCTACAATGAGCAGTTCTTC
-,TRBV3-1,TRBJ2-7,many,CASSQDLYEQYF,TGTGCCAGCAGCCAAGACTTGTACGAGCAGTACTTC
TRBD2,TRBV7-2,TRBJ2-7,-,CASRHSGRSYNEQYF,TGTGCCAGCAGACATAGCGGGAGGTCCTACAATGAGCAGTACTTC
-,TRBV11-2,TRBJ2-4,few,CASSLVAGPTNIQYF,TGTGCCAGCAGCTTAGTCGCAGGGCCCACAAACATTCAGTACTTC
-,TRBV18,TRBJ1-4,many,CASSTATNEKLFF,TGTGCCAGCTCGACAGCAACTAATGAAAAACTGTTTTTT
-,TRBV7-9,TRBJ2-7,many,CASRSKQSEQYF,TGTGCCAGCCGCTCGAAGCAATCCGAGCAGTACTTC
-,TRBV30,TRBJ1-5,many,CAWSTLGNQPQHF,TGTGCCTGGAGTACGTTGGGAAATCAGCCCCAGCATTTT
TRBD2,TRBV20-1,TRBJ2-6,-,CCAPRIPTSGRARTSGANVLTF,TGCTGTGCCCCTAGGATCCCGACTAGCGGGAGGGCTAGGACCTCTGGGGCCAACGTCCTGACTTTC
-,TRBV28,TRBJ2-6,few,CATTDPSGANVLTF,TGTGCCACTACGGACCCCTCTGGGGCCAACGTCCTGACTTTC
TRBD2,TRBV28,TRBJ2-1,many,CASSLFRLAGGNEQFF,TGTGCCAGCAGTTTATTCCGACTAGCGGGAGGCAATGAGCAGTTCTTC
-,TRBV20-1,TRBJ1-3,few,CSAVRQAPFSLSGNTIYF,TGCAGTGCTGTCCGACAGGCACCCTTTTCTCTCTCTGGAAACACCATATATTTT
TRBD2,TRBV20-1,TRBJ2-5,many,CNPTSGRAGETQYF,TGCAACCCAACTAGCGGGAGGGCCGGTGAGACCCAGTACTTC
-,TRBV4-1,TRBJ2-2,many,CASSLEGFTNTGELFF,TGCGCCAGCAGCCTTGAGGGCTTTACGAACACCGGGGAGCTGTTTTTT
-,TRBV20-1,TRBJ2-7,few,CSATSDLFLIEQYF,TGCAGTGCCACCTCCGACTTATTCCTGATCGAGCAGTACTTC
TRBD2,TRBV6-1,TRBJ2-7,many,CASSAPLELAGDYEQYF,TGTGCCAGCAGTGCCCCCCTAGAACTAGCGGGGGACTACGAGCAGTACTTC
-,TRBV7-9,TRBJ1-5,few,CASSLKGGGNQPQHF,TGTGCCAGCAGCTTAAAAGGGGGAGGCAATCAGCCCCAGCATTTT
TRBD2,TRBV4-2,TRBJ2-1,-,CASSQAGTSRDEQFF,TGTGCCAGCAGCCAAGCCGGGACTAGCCGCGATGAGCAGTTCTTC
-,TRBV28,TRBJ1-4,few,CASESQETNEKLFF,TGTGCCAGCGAGAGCCAGGAAACTAATGAAAAACTGTTTTTT
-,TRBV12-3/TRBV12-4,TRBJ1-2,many,CASTGDRNSYGYTF,TGTGCCAGCACCGGCGACAGAAATTCCTATGGCTACACCTTC
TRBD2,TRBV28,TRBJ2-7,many,CASSSHGDPSGRTSYEQYF,TGTGCCAGCAGTTCGCACGGGGATCCTAGCGGGAGAACCTCCTACGAGCAGTACTTC
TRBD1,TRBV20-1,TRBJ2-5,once,CSASRGQEETQYF,TGCAGTGCTAGCAGGGGGCAGGAGGAGACCCAGTACTTC
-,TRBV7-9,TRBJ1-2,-,CASSPQGITGGYTF,TGTGCCAGCAGCCCCCAGGGGATAACGGGTGGCTACACCTTC
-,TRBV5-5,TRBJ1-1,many,CASRGPPGEAFF,TGTGCCAGCAGGGGCCCACCCGGGGAAGCTTTCTTT